This TCR beta chain was sequenced during a study of PD-1 blockade in classical Hodgkin lymphoma. Study information: Patients were infused with nivolumab 3 mg/kg every 2 weeks. Findings of the study overall: Diminished baseline TCR diversity has been reported in newly diagnosed patients relative to healthy donors. Exclusion was the outcome for patients who began nivolumab under 1 year after ASCT. The repertoire differences lack a defined cause, possibly disease activity or prior therapy.

The assay was immunoSEQ multiplex PCR, and TCRdb's table has in-frame clones only and misses some. The repertoire holds 90,000 to 110,000 clones, with more than 70% as singletons. Note on this clone: Antigen specificity is unknown.

Sample time point: cycle 4 day 1 (C4D1), after 6 weeks of nivolumab. Relapse after autologous stem cell transplantation occurred in every patient, and brentuximab vedotin exposure varied. V lost 5 bases, J lost 2 bases, and 18 bases lay in between. The CDR3 totals 16 residues. Germline CDR1 SEHNR, CDR2 FQNEAQ (reference sequence). The chain employs TRBV7-9 and TRBJ1-2; the D gene is possibly TRBD1 (6 bases). This receptor was obtained from a human donor with classical Hodgkin lymphoma. Specimen: peripheral blood mononuclear cells (PBMCs), collected before the fourth cycle of nivolumab. CDR3 coding DNA: TGTGCCAGCAGCCCCCTTATTAACCAGGGGAACTATGGCTACACCTTC. Its translation is CASSPLINQGNYGYTF.